This section outlines one T cell receptor beta chain sequence together with its context. The antigen remains undetermined. The data were obtained in a study of post-analysis software for immune sequencing data. Germline CDR1 reads MNHNY; CDR2 reads SVGAGI (reference sequence). V lost 6 bases and J lost 4, with 18 bases in between. The CDR3 totals 15 residues. Overall study findings and caveats: Among multiple sclerosis patients, normalized Chao1 diversity was significantly below that of controls. Relative to controls, patients had a handful of TRBV segments at higher frequency, with TRBV5-6, TRBV5-1 and TRBV20-1 among these.

Presence of unique molecular identifiers characterized the TCR beta cDNA libraries. TCRdb re-called the PCR reads with MiXCR, one entry per CDR3 protein. The table has about 820,000 distinct CDR3 sequences, 53% seen once. The sample taken for sequencing was blood. This sequence was found in a girl aged 5-17 years with multiple sclerosis. This chain joins TRBV6-6 and TRBJ1-2; a weak D match, TRBD1 (6 bases). CDR3 in amino acids: CASSQRQGIIYGYTF. In DNA, the CDR3 is TGTGCCAGCAGCCAAAGGCAGGGGATCATCTATGGCTACACCTTC.